The clone carrying this TCR beta chain was detected once. Antigen: not known. Free of recent acute infections or vaccinations, the donors were healthy HIV-negative adults. Both subsets, CD45RA+ naive and CD45RA-negative memory, were split from the CD4+ cells. The sample originates from a study of shared clonotypes between healthy human individuals. On the study more broadly: Per-donor plates numbered three CD4 naive, three CD4 memory, two CD8 naive and one CD8 memory.

The CDR3 totals 15 residues. Germline-derived CDR1 and CDR2 are MNHEY and SVGAGI. J gave up 5 bases and V 8 bases, and 6 bases lay outside the gene matches. Sequencing was performed with immunoSEQ multiplex PCR; in TCRdb, only in-frame clones are kept and a portion is missing. Of roughly 1 million clones listed, around four fifths were seen once; the top ten hold approximately 1.5%. Findings and limits, study-wide: Sampling included only blood; tissue repertoires likely differ.

Sequencing was done on a sample of memory CD4+ T cells sorted from blood. The subset here: CD45RA-negative fraction. The receptor was derived from a man younger than 30 in good health. The V call is TRBV6-5, the J call TRBJ2-2, with 12 nucleotides matching TRBD2. This chain's CDR3 is CASCSSGGATGELFF. The CDR3 coding sequence is TGTGCCAGCTGTTCTAGCGGGGGGGCGACCGGGGAGCTGTTTTTT.